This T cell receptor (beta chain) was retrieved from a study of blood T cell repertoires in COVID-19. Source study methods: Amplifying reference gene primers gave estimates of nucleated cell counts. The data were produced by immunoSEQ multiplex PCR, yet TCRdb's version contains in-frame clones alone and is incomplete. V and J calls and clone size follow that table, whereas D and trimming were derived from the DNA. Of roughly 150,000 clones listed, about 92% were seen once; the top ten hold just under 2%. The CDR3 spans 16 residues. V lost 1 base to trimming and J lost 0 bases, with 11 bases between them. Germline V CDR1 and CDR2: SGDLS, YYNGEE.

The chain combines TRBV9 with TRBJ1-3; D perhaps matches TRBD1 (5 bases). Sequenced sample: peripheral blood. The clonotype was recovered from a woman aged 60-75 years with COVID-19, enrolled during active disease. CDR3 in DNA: TGTGCCAGCAGCGTACAGACAGATGTCTCTGGAAACACCATATATTTT. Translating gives CASSVQTDVSGNTIYF.